The 7 T cell receptor beta chains below come from one sample, sequenced in a study of T cell clonality in common variable immunodeficiency. Study results and caveats: Reportedly, TCR beta sequences from common variable immunodeficiency showed fewer deletions and N-nucleotide insertions.

These receptors' antigens are unknown. Sequenced by immunoSEQ multiplex PCR; TCRdb stores in-frame clones only, minus some. The specimen has tens of thousands of clones, none found just once. Source material: peripheral blood mononuclear cells. The source is a human donor with common variable immunodeficiency.

This clone was detected ten times or more. With the read ending 3 residues before the CDR3 end, the germline J gene is used to fill in that end. This chain joins TRBV20-1 and TRBJ2-1; no clear D gene. The CDR3 sequence is 15 residues long. The germline V gene encodes CDR1 DFQATT and CDR2 SNEGSKA (reference sequence). With 6 bases removed from V and 0 bases from J, the gap between germline ends came to 15 bases. The sequenced CDR3 bases are TGCAGTGCCCCAACCGCGCCCAACTCCTACAATGAG. This codes for CSAPTAPNSYNE. The complete CDR3 reads CSAPTAPNSYNEQFF.

This clone was picked up many times. The read gets to within 3 residues of the CDR3 end, and the germline J gene fills in the rest. V usage is TRBV5-6 and J usage is TRBJ2-2, with 8 bases that match TRBD1. This CDR3 contains 15 residues. The germline gives CDR1 SGHDT, CDR2 YYEEEE. J was trimmed by 7 bases and V by 5 bases; bases with no gene match: 10. CDR3 sequence: CASRIGQGGIGELFF. The CDR3 DNA, read in part, is TGTGCCAGCAGGATTGGACAGGGTGGTATCGGGGAG.

This clone was observed at least ten times. The read finishes 3 residues shy of the CDR3 end, and the germline J gene is used to complete it. The chain employs TRBV30 and TRBJ2-7; a weak D match, TRBD1 (6 bases). Germline CDR1 is GTSNPN and CDR2 is SVGIG (reference sequence). CDR3 length equals 13 residues. V lost 2 bases to trimming and J lost 5 bases, with 13 bases between them. The DNA read from the CDR3 is TGTGCCTGGAGTAGGATAGGGGGAAACGAG. Amino acids: CAWSRIGGNE. The whole CDR3 is CAWSRIGGNEQYF.

A word on this clone: The CDR3 goes on 3 residues after the read ends, and that part is filled in from the germline J gene. This sequence joins TRBV19 and TRBJ2-5, with D maybe TRBD1 (6 bases). The germline V and J ends were trimmed by 3 bases and 4 bases, with 15 bases remaining between them. From germline, CDR1 is LNHDA and CDR2 SQIVND (reference sequence). The CDR3 consists of 15 residues. The CDR3 DNA, read in part, is TGTGCCAGTAGTATCAAACAGGGTGTGGGAGAGACC. As protein: CASSIKQGVGET. The full-length CDR3 reads as CASSIKQGVGETQYF. The full variable domain, rest sourced from reference TRBV19 and TRBJ2-5, is DGGITQSPKYLFRKEGQNVTLSCEQNLNHDAMYWYRQDPGQGLRLIYYSQIVNDFQKGDIAEGYSVSREKKESFPLTVTSAQKNPTAFYLCASSIKQGVGETQYFGPGTRLLVL.

This clone was seen ten or more times. The read ends 3 residues early relative to the CDR3; the germline J gene fills the gap. The chain uses TRBV10-1 and TRBJ2-2; D unresolved. The CDR3 loop spans 14 amino acids. Trimming took off 3 bases at V and 0 bases at J, with 5 bases between the two ends. CDR1 WNHNN and CDR2 SYGVQD come from the germline V gene (reference sequence). The covered CDR3 bases are TGCGCCAGCAGTGACTTTCCGAACACCGGGGAG. Amino acid sequence: CASSDFPNTGE. The entire CDR3 is CASSDFPNTGELFF.

This clone has only a few counts. The read finishes 3 residues shy of the CDR3 end, and the germline J gene is used to complete it. The chain uses TRBV5-1 and TRBJ2-1; TRBD2 agrees at 7 bases. J lost 0 bases, V lost 0 bases, and 12 bases had no gene match. Germline-derived CDR1 and CDR2 are SGHRS and YFSETQ. This CDR3 contains 19 residues. CDR3 DNA (partial): TGCGCCAGCAGCTTGGATGCCAGCGGGGCCTCTGTCTCCTACAATGAG. Its translation is CASSLDASGASVSYNE. The full CDR3 is CASSLDASGASVSYNEQFF.

This clone is medium-sized in the sample. The read finishes 3 residues shy of the CDR3 end, and the germline J gene is used to complete it. V and J are TRBV15 and TRBJ2-1, with D perhaps TRBD2 (6 bases). With 1 base removed from V and 7 bases from J, the gap between germline ends came to 11 bases. In germline, CDR1 is LNHNV, CDR2 YYDKDF (reference sequence). This CDR3 is built from 14 residues. The sequenced CDR3 bases are TGTGCCACCAGCAGAGGGTCTAGCGTGAATGAG. Translated: CATSRGSSVNE. The full CDR3 sequence reads CATSRGSSVNEQFF.